This T cell receptor beta chain comes out of a study of blood T cell repertoires in COVID-19. Study-wide background: Researchers got acute and convalescent COVID-19 samples from the United States, Italy and Spain. Sources were T cells, B-cell-depleted T cells, or PBMCs; the material itself was cDNA or gDNA.

Assay used: immunoSEQ multiplex PCR; TCRdb lists only in-frame clones, some missing. Counted here are about 310,000 clones, 85% occurring once; the ten biggest clones make up around 1.8%. The length of the CDR3 is 16 residues. V was pared by 3 bases and J by 3 bases, with 7 bases of the junction left unmatched. Germline CDR1 is SEHNR and CDR2 is FQNEAQ (reference sequence). Cohort assignment relied on participant-reported clinical history. The source of this sequence is a woman in her twenties or thirties who had been exposed to COVID-19. This chain uses TRBV7-9 with TRBJ2-7, with 11 positions matching TRBD2. The sequencing input was PBMCs or T cells enriched from blood (not recorded which). For the CDR3, the DNA is TGTGCCAGCAGCTTGGTAGCGGGAGGGCCCAGCTACGAGCAGTACTTC. Translation gives CASSLVAGGPSYEQYF.